The rows below give T cell receptor beta chains drawn from one sample of a study of breast tumors, draining lymph nodes, adjacent tissues. TCRdb independently ran MiXCR on the multiplex PCR reads; one entry per CDR3 protein. The table lists some 100,000 distinct CDR3 sequences, 21% of them singletons. The source material was axillary lymph node tissue. These receptors came from a female donor with breast cancer. Some clones in this sample may be carry-over from other donors' samples. Both conserved end residues are part of each CDR3. A D gene is named only where the DNA matches it firmly. The size of a clone is reported for some rows only, either as once, few or many, or as a class for expanded clones.

>TRBJ2-3|many|TRBV19|NA
TGTGCCAGTAGTGCCGTAACTTCGGGAATTGGTACGCAGTATTTT
CASSAVTSGIGTQYF
>TRBJ2-7|many|TRBV9|NA
TGTGCCAGCAGCGTAGACGGGACTCCTAACGAGCAGTACTTC
CASSVDGTPNEQYF
>TRBJ2-5|many|TRBV30|NA
TGTGCCTGGAGCCGGGTCCGTTCAGAAGAGACCCAGTACTTC
CAWSRVRSEETQYF
>TRBJ2-6|NA|TRBV7-8|NA
TGTGCCAGCAGCCTCCCCGGGTTAGACTTCTCTGGGGCCAACGTCCTGACTTTC
CASSLPGLDFSGANVLTF
>TRBJ1-1|NA|TRBV4-1|NA
TGCGCCAGCAGCCAATATGACGGGAACACTGAAGCTTTCTTT
CASSQYDGNTEAFF
>TRBJ2-7|many|TRBV28|TRBD1
TGTGCCAGCAGTTCAATGGGACAGGTCAGCTCCTACGAGCAGTACTTC
CASSSMGQVSSYEQYF
>TRBJ1-2|NA|TRBV28|NA
TGTGCCACCATCGGCCCTTATGGCTACACCTTC
CATIGPYGYTF
>TRBJ1-2|many|TRBV6-5|TRBD1
TGTGCCAGCAGTCGACAGGGGTCCTTGCTTGGCTACACCTTC
CASSRQGSLLGYTF
>TRBJ1-4|few|TRBV30|TRBD1
TGTGCCTGGAGTGGACCCGGACAGGCAGTATACGAAAAACTGTTTTTT
CAWSGPGQAVYEKLFF
>TRBJ1-2|NA|TRBV18|TRBD1
TGTGCCAGCTCACAAGGGGGCGTTGGCTACACCTTC
CASSQGGVGYTF
>TRBJ1-3|many|TRBV5-8|NA
TGTGCCAGCAGCCTGGGCCTTAGCGGCACCATATATTTT
CASSLGLSGTIYF
>TRBJ1-5|many|TRBV20-1|TRBD1
TGCAGTGTCGAGATGCAGGGGGATCAGCCCCAGCATTTT
CSVEMQGDQPQHF
>TRBJ1-5|many|TRBV6-5|TRBD1
TGTGCCAGCAGTTACCGGACAGGTGACAATCAGCCCCAGCATTTT
CASSYRTGDNQPQHF
>TRBJ1-2|NA|TRBV5-4|NA
TGTGCCAGCAGCTTGTCCCCAGGGGAGGGATATGGCTACACCTTC
CASSLSPGEGYGYTF
>TRBJ2-7|many|TRBV6-1|NA
TGTGCCAGCAGTGAAGCAACGACCCTCAGCTACGAGCAGTACTTC
CASSEATTLSYEQYF
>TRBJ1-2|NA|TRBV6-5|NA
TGTGCCAGAATGGCCAGTAACTATGGCTACACCTTC
CARMASNYGYTF
>TRBJ1-5|many|TRBV2|NA
TGTGCCAGCACCCGGGCCCCTTATAGCAATCAGCCCCAGCATTTT
CASTRAPYSNQPQHF
>TRBJ2-7|many|TRBV7-8|NA
TGTGCCAGCAGCCTGCTCAGGGGTAGGGAGAACGAGCAGTACTTC
CASSLLRGRENEQYF
>TRBJ1-2|many|TRBV5-1|NA
TGCGCCAGCAGCTTGGAGGGATCGCGGGGCTACACCTTC
CASSLEGSRGYTF
>TRBJ1-5|NA|TRBV6-1|NA
TGTGCCAGCAGTCTCACAAGGAATCCGCCCCAGCATTTT
CASSLTRNPPQHF
>TRBJ2-1|many|TRBV10-3|TRBD2
TGTGCCATCAGCCGAGCGGGAGTGGGCAATGAGCAGTTCTTC
CAISRAGVGNEQFF
>TRBJ2-3|few|TRBV3-1|TRBD2
TGTGCCAGCAGCAAACGCAGCGGGACTAGCACAGATACGCAGTATTTT
CASSKRSGTSTDTQYF
>TRBJ1-2|few|TRBV28|NA
TGTGCCAGCAGTTTACTGACAGCGATCAACTATGGCTACACCTTC
CASSLLTAINYGYTF
>TRBJ2-7|many|TRBV6-5|NA
TGTGCCAGCAGTGGACGGAGCTCCTACGAGCAGTACTTC
CASSGRSSYEQYF
>TRBJ2-1|many|TRBV7-2|TRBD2
TGTGCCAGCAGCCCCGGGACTATCGAGCATCCGTTCTTC
CASSPGTIEHPFF
>TRBJ1-1|many|TRBV7-2|NA
TGTGCCAGCCGGTGGGGGGGGCCGAACACTGAAGCTTTCTTT
CASRWGGPNTEAFF
>TRBJ1-5|NA|TRBV12-3/TRBV12-4|TRBD1
TGTGCCAGCAGTCAAACAGGGGCCGGCAATCAGCCCCAGCATTTT
CASSQTGAGNQPQHF
>TRBJ2-3|many|TRBV20-1|NA
TGCAGTGCTAGAGATCAGGGTCTAGGGGTCCCAGATACGCAGTATTTT
CSARDQGLGVPDTQYF
>TRBJ1-2|many|TRBV2|NA
TGTGCCAGCAGTGAATCCCCTGAGGGCTACACCTTC
CASSESPEGYTF
>TRBJ1-6|NA|TRBV5-1|NA
TGCGCCAGCAGCTTGTTTGGGGGCGTCAATAATTCACCCCTCCACTTT
CASSLFGGVNNSPLHF